This T cell receptor (beta chain) was sequenced in a study of cytomegalovirus exposure and HLA in healthy donors. As for the study in general: A prior study identified just under 120 million unique TCR beta sequences from some 180 million T cells.

This clone was seen only a few times. The antigen is unknown. Study conclusions and caveats: A few V segments could not be told apart, such as TRBV6-2 and TRBV6-3, and were left out.

V lost 0 bases and J lost 0; bases outside the gene matches: 6. Germline-derived CDR1 and CDR2 are LGHNA and YNFKEQ. There are 17 residues in the CDR3. This PCR relied on a set of 60 Vbeta primers and 13 Jbeta primers. Some clones are missing from TCRdb's copy, which holds only in-frame ones; the method was immunoSEQ multiplex PCR. The sample has some 120,000 clones, less than 80% seen once; the top ten hold roughly 10%. J is TRBJ2-7 and V is TRBV4-2, with TRBD2 identical over 9 bases. The clonotype originates from a woman between 35 and 50 years old in good health and CMV-seropositive. The sample consisted of PBMCs. This chain's CDR3 is CASSQDSSGTPSYEQYF. CDR3 nucleotide sequence: TGTGCCAGCAGCCAAGATTCTAGCGGGACGCCCTCCTACGAGCAGTACTTC.